These 4 T cell receptor delta chains were all obtained from the same sample, sequenced in a study of γδ T cells in repeated Plasmodium falciparum infection. Vgamma9/Vdelta2+ and Vdelta2-negative gammadelta T cells were flow-sorted from PBMC for bulk sequencing. TCRdb made new clone calls on the multiplex PCR reads using CATT. The profile shows about 89,000 delta-chain clones, around 1.4% of them singletons. The sequenced sample was gamma-delta T cells from blood. These receptors originate from a pool of human donors (malaria-infected and uninfected, not separated).

Remarks on this clone: TCRdb assigns this DNA the protein of a much larger clone, which departs from its translation at residue 11; this likely reflects a read error, and the protein shown comes from translating the DNA. This chain links TRDV1 with TRDJ1, with 11 nucleotides matching TRDD3. TCRdb carries no J gene annotation; the J gene was assigned here by matching the DNA with germline. The CDR3 is 25 amino acids. In germline, CDR1 is TSWWSYY, CDR2 QGS. V dropped 3 bases and J dropped 0; count of bases not matched to a gene: 30. As DNA, the CDR3 is TGTGCTCTTGGGGATTCCATTTCTTCCTACATACGTACTGGGGGATATGGCCCATACACCGATAAACTCATCTTT. Translation: CALGDSISSYIRTGGYGPYTDKLIF.

This clone was counted a few times. TCRdb has a much larger clone's protein, which differs at residue 23 from the translation of this DNA, likely because of a read error; what is shown is the protein translated from the DNA. The chain links TRDV1 to TRDJ1, with 13 bases identical to TRDD3. TCRdb supplies no J gene; here it was assigned by aligning the nucleotide sequence to germline. Per the germline V gene, CDR1 is TSWWSYY and CDR2 is QGS. CDR3 length equals 26 residues. The CDR3 DNA follows: TGTGCTCTTGGGGAACTTAGGACCTTCCTACCGCGTACTGGGGGATACGCGGCGGGCCATTTCGATAGACTCATCTTT. Encoded protein: CALGELRTFLPRTGGYAAGHFDRLIF.

No V gene was called here, but the J gene is TRDJ1; the listed D gene, TRDD3, was not tested against the DNA. The CDR3 is 17 amino acids. The CDR3 DNA reads as TGTGCCACCCTAGGACTGGGGGAGAACGTTTGGACCGATAAACTCATCTTT. Its translation: CATLGLGENVWTDKLIF.

In this sample, this clone turned up many times. This could be a read error, since a much larger clone is one nucleotide away. Distinct nucleotide sequences in the sample also encode this CDR3. The gene calls are TRDV1 and TRDJ1; TRDD3 is a possible D gene (7 bases). CDR3 length equals 21 residues. Germline CDR1 reads TSWWSYY; CDR2 reads QGS. Between the trimmed V and J ends, which lost 4 bases and 0 bases, there was a span of 30 bases. The CDR3 region is CALGARPHPTGWGPDTDKLIF. CDR3 nucleotide sequence: TGTGCTCTTGGGGCCCGCCCCCATCCTACGGGCTGGGGGCCCGACACCGATAAACTCATCTTT.